The clone carrying this T cell receptor (beta chain) was seen ten or more times. CDR1 SNHLY and CDR2 FYNNEI come from the germline V gene. The CDR3 contains 11 residues. Trimming took off 9 bases at V and 3 bases at J, with 8 bases between the two ends. Arm-PCR of CDR3 regions and iRepertoire HTBI primers were used to build TCR beta libraries. TCRdb reprocessed the multiplex PCR reads via MiXCR and lists one record per CDR3 protein. This sample has about 360,000 distinct CDR3 sequences, with roughly 17% found just once. These data originate in a study of regulatory T cells in long-lasting Graves disease. Time point specified: newly diagnosed GD, antithyroid drugs for less than 3 months. Construction of the TCR library relied on RNA isolated from PBMCs. This same sample was also taken into another study, of T cells in Graves' hyperthyroidism and ophthalmopathy.

This specimen consisted of peripheral blood mononuclear cells (PBMCs), obtained at new diagnosis, from a patient treated with antithyroid drugs. The receptor's source is a woman between 18 and 29 years old with Graves disease. The chain combines TRBV2 with TRBJ2-5; the D gene is possibly TRBD2 (5 bases). This CDR3 is CASGSEETQYF. In nucleotides, the CDR3 is TGTGCCAGTGGGAGCGAAGAGACCCAGTACTTC.